This T cell receptor (beta chain) was identified during a study of blood T cell repertoires in COVID-19. V lost 3 bases and J lost 3; bases outside the gene matches: 3. The CDR3 sequence is 14 residues long. CDR1 is SGHRS and CDR2 is YFSETQ in the germline V gene. Authors' data handling: For nucleated cells, counts were estimated from reference gene primer amplification. This table comes from immunoSEQ multiplex PCR, and its TCRdb copy is limited to in-frame clones, with some not included. That table supplies the V and J calls and clone size; D and trimming were determined from the DNA. The sample contains 120,000 to 150,000 clones, 84% of which appear only once.

The V and J genes are TRBV5-1 and TRBJ2-5; the match to TRBD2 covers 9 bases. The TCR originated in a woman aged 45-60 years in a cohort sampled during active or convalescent COVID-19. Sequenced material: peripheral blood. The CDR3 protein is CASSSAGGEETQYF. CDR3 bases: TGCGCCAGCAGCTCAGCGGGGGGCGAAGAGACCCAGTACTTC.